These 21 T cell receptor beta chains came from one sample sequenced in a study of cytomegalovirus exposure and HLA in healthy donors. Use of 60 Vbeta and 13 Jbeta primers characterized the PCR. The assay was immunoSEQ multiplex PCR, and TCRdb's table has in-frame clones only and misses some. The table lists over 150,000 clones, roughly 85% of them singletons, with under 2.5% in the top ten. Input material: PBMCs. These receptors were obtained from a man aged 35 to 55 in good health and CMV-seronegative.

Only one count was recorded for this clone. V is TRBV10-2 and J is TRBJ2-1; 9 bases map to TRBD2. This CDR3 spans 14 amino acids. From germline, CDR1 is WSHSY and CDR2 SAAADI. The V and J ends lost 8 bases and 6 bases, in that order; junction bases with no gene match: 8. The CDR3 is CASRALAGTNEQFF. DNA of the CDR3: TGCGCCAGCCGTGCGCTAGCGGGAACCAATGAGCAGTTCTTC.

The rearrangement links TRBV19 to TRBJ1-3, with D uncertain. Germline V CDR1 and CDR2: LNHDA, SQIVND (reference sequence). Trimming took off 5 bases at V and 4 bases at J, with 18 bases between the two ends. The CDR3 sequence is 16 residues long. Here the CDR3 reads CASSPRLNLEGNTIYF. DNA for the CDR3: TGTGCCAGTAGTCCCCGACTCAACCTTGAGGGAAACACCATATATTTT.

The sample holds a few counts of this clone. CDR3 region: CASSERGPLYEQYF. CDR3 in DNA: TGTGCCAGCAGTGAAAGGGGGCCTCTTTACGAGCAGTACTTC. The chain combines TRBV2 with TRBJ2-7; 7 nucleotides match TRBD1. Germline V gene data show CDR1 as SNHLY and CDR2 as FYNNEI. This CDR3 has 14 amino acids. J was trimmed by 4 bases and V by 2 bases; bases with no gene match: 5. Full variable domain (remainder filled in from reference TRBV2 and TRBJ2-7): EPEVTQTPSHQVTQMGQEVILRCVPISNHLYFYWYRQILGQKVEFLVSFYNNEISEKSEIFDDQFSVERPDGSNFTLKIRSTKLEDSAMYFCASSERGPLYEQYFGPGTRLTVT.

J is TRBJ1-1 and V is TRBV5-1; 9 positions agree with TRBD1. The V and J ends lost 4 bases and 1 base, in that order; junction bases with no gene match: 8. CDR1 is SGHRS, CDR2 YFSETQ, per germline. CDR3 size: 16 residues. The CDR3, as DNA: TGCGCCAGCAGCCCGCCGGGACAGGGATGGAACACTGAAGCTTTCTTT. It encodes CASSPPGQGWNTEAFF.

This chain joins TRBV5-4 and TRBJ2-1, with unresolved D. Trimming cost V 4 bases and J 6 bases, with 11 bases left between them. This CDR3 has 13 amino acids. Germline V CDR1 and CDR2: SGHNT, YYREEE (reference sequence). The CDR3 sequence: CASSPRSGNEQFF. The CDR3, as DNA: TGTGCCAGCAGCCCACGGTCGGGCAATGAGCAGTTCTTC.

The chain joins TRBV27 to TRBJ1-2; 11 positions agree with TRBD1. V trimming: 6 bases; J trimming: 0 bases; junction bases outside the gene matches: 6. CDR3 length: 16 residues. CDR1 is MNHEY and CDR2 is SMNVEV in the germline V gene (reference sequence). The CDR3 spells CASSLGTGGANYGYTF. Written as DNA, the CDR3 is TGTGCCAGCAGCCTTGGGACAGGGGGAGCTAACTATGGCTACACCTTC.

The J gene is TRBJ2-1, the V gene TRBV27, with 7 bases lining up with TRBD1. The V gene's germline CDR1 is MNHEY and CDR2 SMNVEV (reference sequence). The V and J ends lost 4 bases and 0 bases, in that order; junction bases with no gene match: 6. This CDR3 contains 16 residues. The CDR3 loop is CASSSMTGSSYNEQFF. The CDR3 coding sequence is TGTGCCAGCAGTTCGATGACAGGGAGCTCCTACAATGAGCAGTTCTTC.

This chain connects TRBV25-1 to TRBJ2-7; TRBD2 matches 9 bases. Germline lookup yields CDR1 MGHDK and CDR2 SYGVNS. Germline trimming cut 7 bases from V and 7 bases from J; bases unmatched to any gene: 8. The CDR3 length is 13 residues. The CDR3 coding sequence is TGTGCCAGCAAAGAGCGGGAGGTGGGAGAGCAGTACTTC. Its protein product is CASKEREVGEQYF.

This clone came up once. J is TRBJ2-1 and V is TRBV7-2; 15 nucleotides agree with TRBD2. Per germline, CDR1 SGHTA and CDR2 FQGNSA. The trim removed 2 bases at V and 8 bases at J, leaving 13 bases unmatched. The length of the CDR3 is 19 residues. The CDR3 here is CASSLWRWTSGRVMDEQFF. Written as DNA, the CDR3 is TGTGCCAGCAGCTTATGGCGGTGGACTAGCGGGAGGGTAATGGATGAGCAGTTCTTC.

V is TRBV6-1 and J is TRBJ2-2, with D perhaps TRBD1 (6 bases). V was cut by 4 bases and J by 2 bases, with 11 bases left in between. Germline V lookup: CDR1 MNHNS, CDR2 SASEGT. The CDR3 is made up of 15 amino acids. CDR3 sequence: CASSGPDSNTGELFF. The CDR3 DNA is TGTGCCAGCAGTGGACCGGACAGCAACACCGGGGAGCTGTTTTTT.

The V call is TRBV19, the J call TRBJ2-7, with D possibly being TRBD2 (5 bases). There are 14 residues in the CDR3. The ends were cut back, 5 bases at V and 4 bases at J, with 15 bases in the middle. CDR1 and CDR2 from the germline V gene are LNHDA and SQIVND (reference sequence). CDR3 nucleotides: TGTGCCAGTAGTCCGCAGCGAGGCGGGTACGAGCAGTACTTC. Its translation: CASSPQRGGYEQYF.

The chain joins TRBV5-1 to TRBJ2-2, with 8 positions matching TRBD1. The CDR3 spans 16 residues. V lost 8 bases and J lost 5; bases outside the gene matches: 14. Germline CDR1 is SGHRS and CDR2 is YFSETQ. Here the CDR3 reads CASGPQGAPRTGELFF. The DNA for the CDR3 is TGCGCCAGTGGCCCCCAGGGGGCGCCCAGAACCGGGGAGCTGTTTTTT.

V usage is TRBV5-1 and J usage is TRBJ2-5; D may be TRBD2 (6 bases). Trimming removed 0 bases from V and 11 bases from J, with 17 bases in between. The CDR3 has 14 amino acids. CDR1 and CDR2 from the germline V gene are SGHRS and YFSETQ. The CDR3 region has the DNA TGCGCCAGCAGCTTGGCCTTAGGGGCTCGGGAGCAGTACTTC. This codes for CASSLALGAREQYF.

The rearrangement joins TRBV15 to TRBJ2-5, with TRBD2 identical over 8 bases. V shed 5 bases and J 10 bases; nucleotides not matched to a gene: 15. CDR3 size: 15 residues. CDR1 LNHNV and CDR2 YYDKDF come from the germline V gene (reference sequence). The chain's CDR3 is CATSGGGRASSDQYF. The CDR3 bases are TGTGCCACCAGCGGCGGGGGGAGGGCCAGTTCGGACCAGTACTTC.

The chain is built from TRBV5-1 and TRBJ2-7, with D possibly being TRBD1 (6 bases). V was shortened by 0 bases and J by 6 bases, with 13 bases between the two germline ends. This CDR3 region has 14 residues. The germline gives CDR1 SGHRS, CDR2 YFSETQ. In DNA form, the CDR3 reads TGCGCCAGCAGCTTGGTTCTGGTAGGGGGCGAGCAGTACTTC. Protein: CASSLVLVGGEQYF.

The CDR3 region has the DNA TGTGCCAGCAGCGTACAGACAGGGCCTAATGAAAAACTGTTTTTT. It translates to CASSVQTGPNEKLFF. The rearrangement links TRBV7-2 to TRBJ1-4; TRBD1 agrees at 7 bases. Germline loops: CDR1 SGHTA, CDR2 FQGNSA. The CDR3 contains 15 residues. Trimming removed 5 bases from V and 3 bases from J; junction bases left unmatched: 6.

The chain has TRBV29-1 and TRBJ2-1; D is possibly TRBD2 (5 bases). This CDR3 spans 14 amino acids. The ends were cut back, 6 bases at V and 0 bases at J, with 12 bases in the middle. In germline, CDR1 is SQVTM, CDR2 ANQGSEA. The CDR3 bases are TGCAGCGTATATGGACTGAGCTCCTACAATGAGCAGTTCTTC. It codes for CSVYGLSSYNEQFF.

This chain joins TRBV6-6 and TRBJ1-2; tentative D call: TRBD1 (6 bases). V was trimmed by 4 bases and J by 1 base, leaving 7 bases between them. Germline CDR1 is MNHNY and CDR2 is SVGAGI (reference sequence). The CDR3 is made up of 13 amino acids. CDR3 region: CASSLGGNYGYTF. CDR3 bases: TGTGCCAGCAGTTTAGGGGGTAACTATGGCTACACCTTC.

V and J are TRBV28 and TRBJ1-4; 10 nucleotides match TRBD1. The CDR3 covers 14 residues. V lost 7 bases and J lost 3; bases outside the gene matches: 2. Germline V gene sequence: CDR1 MDHEN, CDR2 SYDVKM. The CDR3 sequence is CASTGQGPNEKLFF. CDR3 nucleotide sequence: TGTGCCAGCACGGGACAGGGGCCTAATGAAAAACTGTTTTTT. Drawing the rest from reference TRBV28 and TRBJ1-4, the complete variable domain is DVKVTQSSRYLVKRTGEKVFLECVQDMDHENMFWYRQDPGLGLRLIYFSYDVKMKEKGDIPEGYSVSREKKERFSLILESASTNQTSMYLCASTGQGPNEKLFFGSGTQLSVL.

The rearrangement links TRBV5-4 to TRBJ2-5; TRBD1 is a possible D gene (5 bases). This CDR3 comprises 14 residues. The germline V gene encodes CDR1 SGHNT and CDR2 YYREEE (reference sequence). Deletions cut 5 bases from V and 4 bases from J, with 15 bases between. The CDR3 here is CASRDQGLPETQYF. The CDR3 DNA follows: TGTGCCAGCAGAGACCAGGGCCTACCAGAGACCCAGTACTTC.

The V call is TRBV4-2, the J call TRBJ1-5; D not resolved. Looked up from germline, CDR1 is LGHNA and CDR2 is YNFKEQ. The CDR3 contains 15 residues. The germline V and J ends were trimmed by 0 bases and 1 base, with 7 bases remaining between them. The CDR3 loop is CASSQDGESNQPQHF. The CDR3 DNA follows: TGTGCCAGCAGCCAAGATGGGGAGAGCAATCAGCCCCAGCATTTT.